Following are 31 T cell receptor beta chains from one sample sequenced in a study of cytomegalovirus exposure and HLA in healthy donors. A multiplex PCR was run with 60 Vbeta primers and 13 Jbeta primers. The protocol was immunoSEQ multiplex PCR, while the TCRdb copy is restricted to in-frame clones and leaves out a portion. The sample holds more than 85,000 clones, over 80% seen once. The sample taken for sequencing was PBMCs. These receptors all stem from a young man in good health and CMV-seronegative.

DNA of the CDR3: TGTGCCAGCAGCCCCCAGACAGGGGGGCCCTACGAGCAGTACTTC. This gives the protein CASSPQTGGPYEQYF. This chain connects TRBV14 to TRBJ2-7; 9 nucleotides match TRBD1. The CDR3 is 15 residues long. Germline V gene data show CDR1 as SGHDN and CDR2 as FVKESK. V shed 4 bases, J shed 2 bases, and the junction held 6 bases outside the gene matches.

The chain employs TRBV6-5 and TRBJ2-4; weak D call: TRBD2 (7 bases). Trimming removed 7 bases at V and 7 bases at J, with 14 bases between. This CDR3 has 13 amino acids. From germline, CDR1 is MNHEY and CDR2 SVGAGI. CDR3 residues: CASTQEGGNIQYF. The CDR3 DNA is TGTGCCAGCACCCAGGAGGGGGGGAACATTCAGTACTTC.

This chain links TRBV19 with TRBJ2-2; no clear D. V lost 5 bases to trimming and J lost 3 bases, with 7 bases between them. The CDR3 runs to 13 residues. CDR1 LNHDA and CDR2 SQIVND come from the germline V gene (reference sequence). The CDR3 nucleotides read TGTGCCAGTAGTGCCCGGTACACCGGGGAGCTGTTTTTT. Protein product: CASSARYTGELFF.

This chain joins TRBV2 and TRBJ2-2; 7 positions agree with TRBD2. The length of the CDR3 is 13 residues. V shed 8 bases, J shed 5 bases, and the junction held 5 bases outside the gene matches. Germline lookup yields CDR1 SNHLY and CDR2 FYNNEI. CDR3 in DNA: TGTGCCAGCGAAAGGGGAGGGACCGGGGAGCTGTTTTTT. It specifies CASERGGTGELFF.

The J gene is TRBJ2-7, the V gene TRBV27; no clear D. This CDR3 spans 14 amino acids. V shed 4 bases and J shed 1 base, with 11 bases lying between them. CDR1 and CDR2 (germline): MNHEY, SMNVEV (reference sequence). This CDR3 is CASSSHSLSYEQYF. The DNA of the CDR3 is TGTGCCAGCAGTTCGCACAGTTTATCCTACGAGCAGTACTTC.

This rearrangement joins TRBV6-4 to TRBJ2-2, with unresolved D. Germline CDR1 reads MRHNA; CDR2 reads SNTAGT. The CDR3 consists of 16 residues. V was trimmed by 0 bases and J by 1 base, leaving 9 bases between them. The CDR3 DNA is TGTGCCAGCAGTGACTCTCCCCCAAAGAACACCGGGGAGCTGTTTTTT. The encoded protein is CASSDSPPKNTGELFF.

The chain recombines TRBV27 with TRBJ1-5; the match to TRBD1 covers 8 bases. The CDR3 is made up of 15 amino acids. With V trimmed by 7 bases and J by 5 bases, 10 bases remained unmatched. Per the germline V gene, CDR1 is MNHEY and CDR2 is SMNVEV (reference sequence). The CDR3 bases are TGTGCCAGCACCCGGACAGGGATGATGGATCAGCCCCAGCATTTT. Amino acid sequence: CASTRTGMMDQPQHF.

For the CDR3, the DNA is TGTGCCAGCAGCTCCGGGACTGTTAGCACAGATACGCAGTATTTT. Protein: CASSSGTVSTDTQYF. The chain joins TRBV7-2 to TRBJ2-3; D possibly corresponds to TRBD2 (6 bases). The ends were cut back, 4 bases at V and 0 bases at J, with 11 bases in the middle. There are 15 residues in the CDR3. The germline V gene has CDR1 SGHTA and CDR2 FQGNSA.

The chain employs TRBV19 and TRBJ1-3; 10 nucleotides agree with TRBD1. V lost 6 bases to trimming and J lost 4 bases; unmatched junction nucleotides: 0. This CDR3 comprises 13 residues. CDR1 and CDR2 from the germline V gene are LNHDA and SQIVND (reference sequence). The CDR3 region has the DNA TGTGCCAGTAGGGGACAGGGGGGAAACACCATATATTTT. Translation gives CASRGQGGNTIYF.

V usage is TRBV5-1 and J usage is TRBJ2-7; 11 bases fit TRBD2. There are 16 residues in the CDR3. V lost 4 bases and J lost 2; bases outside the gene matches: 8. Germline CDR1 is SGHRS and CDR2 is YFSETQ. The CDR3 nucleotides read TGCGCCAGCAGCCTCACGACTAGCGGGATCCCCTACGAGCAGTACTTC. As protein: CASSLTTSGIPYEQYF.

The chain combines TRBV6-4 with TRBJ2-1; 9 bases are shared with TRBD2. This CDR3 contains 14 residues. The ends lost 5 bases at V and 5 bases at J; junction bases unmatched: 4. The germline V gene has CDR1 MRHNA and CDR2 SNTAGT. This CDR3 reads CASSRLAGNNEQFF. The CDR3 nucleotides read TGTGCCAGCAGTCGTCTAGCGGGAAACAATGAGCAGTTCTTC.

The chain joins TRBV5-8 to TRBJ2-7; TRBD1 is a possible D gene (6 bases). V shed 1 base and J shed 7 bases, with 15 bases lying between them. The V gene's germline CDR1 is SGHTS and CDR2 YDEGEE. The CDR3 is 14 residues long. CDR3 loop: CASSLLLLQGEQYF. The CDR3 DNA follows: TGTGCCAGCAGCTTGTTACTCCTACAGGGTGAGCAGTACTTC.

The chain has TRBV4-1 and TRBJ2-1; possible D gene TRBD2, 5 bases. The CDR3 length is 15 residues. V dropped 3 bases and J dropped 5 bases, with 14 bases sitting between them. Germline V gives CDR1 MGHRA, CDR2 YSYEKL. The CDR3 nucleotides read TGCGCCAGCAGCCAGGGGAGTCTGATCGACAATGAGCAGTTCTTC. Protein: CASSQGSLIDNEQFF.

The chain's CDR3 is CASSSYSEMNTEAFF. The CDR3 coding sequence is TGTGCCAGCAGCTCTTATTCGGAGATGAACACTGAAGCTTTCTTT. The chain employs TRBV7-9 and TRBJ1-1; no firm D call. The CDR3 contains 15 residues. The germline CDR1 and CDR2 sequences are SEHNR and FQNEAQ (reference sequence). Trimming removed 4 bases at V and 0 bases at J, with 12 bases between.

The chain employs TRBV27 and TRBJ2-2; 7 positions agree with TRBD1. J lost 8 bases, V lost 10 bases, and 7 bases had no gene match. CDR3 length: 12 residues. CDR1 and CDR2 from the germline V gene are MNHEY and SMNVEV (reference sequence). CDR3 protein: CATDRVRGELFF. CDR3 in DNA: TGTGCCACCGACAGGGTTCGAGGGGAGCTGTTTTTT.

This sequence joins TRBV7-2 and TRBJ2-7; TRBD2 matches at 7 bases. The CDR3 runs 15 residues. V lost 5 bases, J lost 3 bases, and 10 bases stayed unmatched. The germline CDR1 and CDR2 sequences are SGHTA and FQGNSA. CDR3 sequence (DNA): TGTGCCAGCAGCGAGACTAGCAATTTAGTCTACGAGCAGTACTTC. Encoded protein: CASSETSNLVYEQYF.

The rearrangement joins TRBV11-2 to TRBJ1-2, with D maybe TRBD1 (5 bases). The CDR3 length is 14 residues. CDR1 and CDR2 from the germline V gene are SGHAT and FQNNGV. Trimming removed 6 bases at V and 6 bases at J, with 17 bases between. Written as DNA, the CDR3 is TGTGCCAGCAGTTTTGCGGGACGTACAGATGGCTACACCTTC. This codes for CASSFAGRTDGYTF.

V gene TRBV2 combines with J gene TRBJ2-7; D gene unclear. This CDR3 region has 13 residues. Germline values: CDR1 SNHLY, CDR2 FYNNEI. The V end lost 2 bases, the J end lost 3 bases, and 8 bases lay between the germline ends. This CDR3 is CASSEMRYYEQYF. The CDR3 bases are TGTGCCAGCAGTGAAATGCGGTACTACGAGCAGTACTTC.

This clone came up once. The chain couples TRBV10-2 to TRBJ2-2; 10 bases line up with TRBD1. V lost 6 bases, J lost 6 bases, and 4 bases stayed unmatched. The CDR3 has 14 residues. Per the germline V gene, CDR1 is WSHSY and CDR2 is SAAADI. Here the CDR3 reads CASRGQGVSGELFF. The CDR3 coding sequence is TGCGCCAGCAGAGGACAGGGGGTTTCCGGGGAGCTGTTTTTT.

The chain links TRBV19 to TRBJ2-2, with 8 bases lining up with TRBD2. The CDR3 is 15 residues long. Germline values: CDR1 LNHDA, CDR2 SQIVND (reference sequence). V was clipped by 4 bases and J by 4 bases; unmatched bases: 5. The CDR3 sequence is CASSRLAGTTGELFF. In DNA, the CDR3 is TGTGCCAGTAGTAGGCTAGCGGGTACCACCGGGGAGCTGTTTTTT.

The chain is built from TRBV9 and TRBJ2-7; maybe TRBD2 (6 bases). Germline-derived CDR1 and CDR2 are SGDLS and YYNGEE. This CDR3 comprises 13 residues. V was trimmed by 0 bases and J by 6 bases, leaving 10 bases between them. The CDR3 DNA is TGTGCCAGCAGCGTAGAACTAGCCACCGAGCAGTACTTC. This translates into CASSVELATEQYF.

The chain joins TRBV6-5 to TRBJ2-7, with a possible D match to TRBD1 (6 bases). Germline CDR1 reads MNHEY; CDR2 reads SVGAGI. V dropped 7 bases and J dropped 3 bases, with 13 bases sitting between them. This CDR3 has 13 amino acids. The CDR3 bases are TGTGCCAGCACCTCGACAGGATTCTACGAGCAGTACTTC. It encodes CASTSTGFYEQYF.

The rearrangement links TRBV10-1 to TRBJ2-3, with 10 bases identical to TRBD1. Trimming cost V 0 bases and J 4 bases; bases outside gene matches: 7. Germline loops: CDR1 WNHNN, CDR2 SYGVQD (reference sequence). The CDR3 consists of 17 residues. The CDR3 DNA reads TGCGCCAGCAGTGAGTCGGCGACAGGGGGCGCTTCAGATACGCAGTATTTT. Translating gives CASSESATGGASDTQYF.

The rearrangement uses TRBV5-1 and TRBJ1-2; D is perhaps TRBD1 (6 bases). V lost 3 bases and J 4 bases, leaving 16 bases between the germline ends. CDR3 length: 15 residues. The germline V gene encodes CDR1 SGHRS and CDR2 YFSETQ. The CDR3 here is CASSYYRQGLYGYTF. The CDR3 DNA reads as TGCGCCAGCAGCTACTATCGGCAGGGGCTCTATGGCTACACCTTC.

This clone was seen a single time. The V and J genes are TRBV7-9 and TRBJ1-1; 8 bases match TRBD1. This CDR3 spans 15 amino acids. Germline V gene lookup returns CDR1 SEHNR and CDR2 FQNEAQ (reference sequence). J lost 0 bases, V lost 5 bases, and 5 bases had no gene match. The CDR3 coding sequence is TGTGCCAGCAGCGCCCGACAGGGGATGAACACTGAAGCTTTCTTT. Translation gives CASSARQGMNTEAFF.

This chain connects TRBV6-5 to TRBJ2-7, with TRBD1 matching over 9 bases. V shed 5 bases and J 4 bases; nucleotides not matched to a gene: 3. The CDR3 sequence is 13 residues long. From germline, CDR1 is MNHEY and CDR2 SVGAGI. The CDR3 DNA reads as TGTGCCAGCAGTCCCGACAGGGGGTACGAGCAGTACTTC. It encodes CASSPDRGYEQYF.

In DNA form, the CDR3 reads TGCGCCAGCAGCTTCGGGGAGTCCTACGAGCAGTACTTC. Translated: CASSFGESYEQYF. This sequence joins TRBV5-1 and TRBJ2-7; tentative D call: TRBD2 (5 bases). Trimming cost V 2 bases and J 1 base, with 7 bases left between them. The V gene's germline CDR1 is SGHRS and CDR2 YFSETQ. The CDR3 contains 13 residues.

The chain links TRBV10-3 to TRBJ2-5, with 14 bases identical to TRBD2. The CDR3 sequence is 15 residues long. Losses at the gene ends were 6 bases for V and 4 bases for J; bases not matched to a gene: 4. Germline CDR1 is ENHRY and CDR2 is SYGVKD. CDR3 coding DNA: TGTGCCATCAGCGGGACTAGCGGGAGTGGAGAGACCCAGTACTTC. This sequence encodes CAISGTSGSGETQYF.

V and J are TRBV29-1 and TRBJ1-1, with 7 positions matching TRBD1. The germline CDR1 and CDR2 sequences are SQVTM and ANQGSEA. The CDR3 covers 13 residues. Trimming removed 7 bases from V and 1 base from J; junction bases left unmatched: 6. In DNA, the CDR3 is TGCAGCGCTTCGGGACAGAAGAACACTGAAGCTTTCTTT. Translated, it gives CSASGQKNTEAFF.

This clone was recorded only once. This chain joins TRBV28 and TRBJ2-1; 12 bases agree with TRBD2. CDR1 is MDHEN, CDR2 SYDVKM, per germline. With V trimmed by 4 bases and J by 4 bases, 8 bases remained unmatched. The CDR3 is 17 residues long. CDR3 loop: CASSSPLLAGGYNEQFF. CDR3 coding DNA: TGTGCCAGCAGTTCCCCTCTCCTAGCGGGAGGGTACAATGAGCAGTTCTTC.

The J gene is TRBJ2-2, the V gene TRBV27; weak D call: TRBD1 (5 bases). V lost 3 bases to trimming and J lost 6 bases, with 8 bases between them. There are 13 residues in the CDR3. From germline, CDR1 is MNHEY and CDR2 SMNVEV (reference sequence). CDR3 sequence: CASSFGAPGELFF. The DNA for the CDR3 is TGTGCCAGCAGTTTTGGGGCCCCCGGGGAGCTGTTTTTT.